The 9 T cell receptor beta chains reported below all come from one sample, sequenced in a study of blood T cell repertoires in COVID-19. This table comes from immunoSEQ multiplex PCR, and its TCRdb copy is limited to in-frame clones, with some not included. This table has 150,000 to 200,000 clones, 70% to 90% appearing once. The sample taken for sequencing was peripheral blood. The receptors stem from a human donor in a cohort sampled during active COVID-19.

The V call is TRBV28, the J call TRBJ1-3, with TRBD1 as a possible D gene (5 bases). Germline values: CDR1 MDHEN, CDR2 SYDVKM. With 1 base removed from V and 9 bases from J, the gap between germline ends came to 10 bases. The CDR3 contains 13 residues. CDR3 in DNA: TGTGCCAGCAGTTTATTGGGGGGGAGCACCATATATTTT. Translating gives CASSLLGGSTIYF.

The chain is built from TRBV6-2 or TRBV6-3 and TRBJ1-1, with D perhaps TRBD1 (5 bases). Germline V gene lookup returns CDR1 MNHEY and CDR2 SVGEGT. V was trimmed by 2 bases and J by 6 bases, leaving 7 bases between them. CDR3 size: 12 residues. CDR3 DNA sequence: TGTGCCAGCAGTTACGCAGGGCCTGAAGCTTTCTTT. Protein: CASSYAGPEAFF.

In this sample, this clone turned up once. The chain recombines TRBV19 with TRBJ2-7; D gene unclear. This CDR3 is 14 amino acids long. Germline CDR1 is LNHDA and CDR2 is SQIVND (reference sequence). The V gene lost 3 bases and the J gene lost 2 bases, with 11 bases spanning the gap. The CDR3 nucleotides are TGTGCCAGTAGTATTCAAGCCTTTACCTACGAGCAGTACTTC. It encodes CASSIQAFTYEQYF.

The rearrangement links TRBV15 to TRBJ2-7; 11 bases match TRBD1. This CDR3 has 14 amino acids. CDR1 and CDR2 (germline): LNHNV, YYDKDF (reference sequence). V lost 5 bases, J lost 2 bases, and 2 bases stayed unmatched. The CDR3 loop is CATSGGQGAYEQYF. The CDR3 coding sequence is TGTGCCACCAGCGGGGGACAGGGGGCCTACGAGCAGTACTTC.

This rearrangement joins TRBV9 to TRBJ1-2; TRBD1 agrees at 8 bases. Trimming cost V 4 bases and J 8 bases; bases outside gene matches: 13. Germline V gene lookup returns CDR1 SGDLS and CDR2 YYNGEE. This CDR3 comprises 15 residues. CDR3 loop: CASSTTTGASGGYTF. CDR3 DNA: TGTGCCAGCAGCACTACGACAGGGGCTTCGGGAGGCTACACCTTC.

V gene TRBV6-5 combines with J gene TRBJ1-5; a weak D match, TRBD1 (5 bases). V was trimmed by 6 bases and J by 3 bases, leaving 15 bases between them. This CDR3 is 15 amino acids long. Germline V CDR1 and CDR2: MNHEY, SVGAGI. The CDR3 here is CASRRGGYHNQPQHF. The CDR3 nucleotides read TGTGCCAGCAGGCGGGGGGGATATCACAATCAGCCCCAGCATTTT.

The chain joins TRBV3-1 (or the pseudogene TRBV3-2) to TRBJ1-2; D not resolved. The CDR3 contains 16 residues. Germline V gene sequence: CDR1 LGHDT, CDR2 YNNKEL (reference sequence). V shed 4 bases and J shed 8 bases, with 23 bases lying between them. The CDR3 sequence: CASSPMRPGVTWGYTF. The CDR3 DNA follows: TGTGCCAGCAGCCCTATGCGCCCGGGAGTAACTTGGGGCTACACCTTC.

The J gene is TRBJ2-7, the V gene TRBV6-6; a possible D gene is TRBD1 (5 bases). The V end was cut by 4 bases, the J end by 6 bases, with 19 bases between. Germline V gene lookup returns CDR1 MNHNY and CDR2 SVGAGI (reference sequence). The CDR3 has 15 amino acids. The CDR3 loop reads CASSLDTSLAVEQYF. The CDR3 nucleotides read TGTGCCAGCAGTTTGGACACCTCCCTGGCGGTCGAGCAGTACTTC.

The chain couples TRBV5-1 to TRBJ1-1, with no clear D. Germline loops: CDR1 SGHRS, CDR2 YFSETQ. The CDR3 spans 14 residues. Between the trimmed V and J ends, which lost 1 base and 0 bases, there was a span of 7 bases. CDR3 DNA: TGCGCCAGCAGCTTGAACAGAATGAACACTGAAGCTTTCTTT. Translated, it gives CASSLNRMNTEAFF.